Described below is a single T cell receptor beta chain sequence and its context. The sample is drawn from a study of T cell clones after liver transplantation. At the level of the study: In this trial, immunosuppression withdrawal was attempted within 2 years of liver transplant. Post-transplant blood was tracked for graft-donor-reactive T cell clones identified in a pre-transplant mixed lymphocyte reaction.

Deletions cut 6 bases from V and 4 bases from J, with 8 bases between. Germline V gene lookup returns CDR1 MDHEN and CDR2 SYDVKM. This CDR3 spans 12 amino acids. Here immunoSEQ multiplex PCR was the method, and the copy in TCRdb shows in-frame clones only, minus some. The sample records tens of thousands of clones, roughly 80% being singletons. The receptor was isolated from a human patient who received a liver transplant. A subset of T cells may come from the graft donor. Specimen: CD8+ T cells from blood, collected approximately 54 months after liver transplant. The V and J genes are TRBV28 and TRBJ2-3, with D unclear. The CDR3 is CASRTRSDTQYF. The CDR3 bases are TGTGCCAGCAGGACCCGCTCAGATACGCAGTATTTT.